What follows are 27 T cell receptor beta chains derived from one specimen sequenced in a study of blood T cell repertoires in COVID-19. Sequenced by immunoSEQ multiplex PCR; TCRdb stores in-frame clones only, minus some. The sample has tens of thousands of clones, roughly 78% seen once. The specimen sequenced was peripheral blood. These receptors originate from a man aged 60 to 69 with acute or convalescent COVID-19.

This sequence joins TRBV19 and TRBJ2-3; 7 nucleotides align to TRBD2. The V and J ends lost 6 bases and 2 bases, in that order; junction bases with no gene match: 5. The germline gives CDR1 LNHDA, CDR2 SQIVND (reference sequence). There are 14 residues in the CDR3. The CDR3 sequence: CASRYRGDTDTQYF. As DNA, the CDR3 is TGTGCCAGTAGATACCGGGGGGACACAGATACGCAGTATTTT.

The chain recombines TRBV19 with TRBJ1-2; D may be TRBD1 (5 bases). Germline assignment: CDR1 LNHDA and CDR2 SQIVND (reference sequence). The CDR3 length is 12 residues. The V end was cut by 6 bases, the J end by 5 bases, with 10 bases between. CDR3 sequence reads: CASRPDSYGYTF. Here the CDR3 DNA reads TGTGCCAGTAGACCTGACAGTTATGGCTACACCTTC.

V usage is TRBV7-3 and J usage is TRBJ2-3, with TRBD2 matching 9 bases. This CDR3 spans 15 amino acids. Germline CDR1 is SGHTA and CDR2 is FQGTGA. With 5 bases clipped from V and 5 bases from J, the junction kept 8 bases outside the gene matches. The CDR3 loop reads CASSQQGLALDTQYF. In nucleotides, the CDR3 is TGTGCCAGCAGCCAACAGGGACTAGCCTTAGATACGCAGTATTTT.

The chain carries TRBV5-4 and TRBJ1-5, with TRBD1 as a possible D gene (5 bases). The V gene lost 0 bases and the J gene lost 7 bases, with 17 bases spanning the gap. CDR3 size: 16 residues. The germline V gene has CDR1 SGHNT and CDR2 YYREEE (reference sequence). The CDR3 nucleotides read TGTGCCAGCAGCTTGGCGTCAGGGTCCGCCCGACAGCCCCAGCATTTT. Its translation is CASSLASGSARQPQHF.

This clone was counted a single time. The chain employs TRBV9 and TRBJ1-3; 9 positions agree with TRBD1. V dropped 3 bases and J dropped 3; count of bases not matched to a gene: 1. CDR3 length equals 14 residues. Looked up from germline, CDR1 is SGDLS and CDR2 is YYNGEE. The CDR3 sequence: CASSAGQGGNTIYF. DNA for the CDR3: TGTGCCAGCAGCGCGGGACAGGGTGGAAACACCATATATTTT.

The chain has TRBV6-5 and TRBJ1-2; the D is unclear. Between the trimmed V and J ends, which lost 5 bases and 4 bases, there was a span of 17 bases. This CDR3 is 15 amino acids long. Germline V gene data show CDR1 as MNHEY and CDR2 as SVGAGI. DNA of the CDR3: TGTGCCAGCAGTCCCCCCCAGGAGGGCCGCTATGGCTACACCTTC. Translated: CASSPPQEGRYGYTF.

V gene TRBV24-1 combines with J gene TRBJ2-3, with TRBD1 identical over 7 bases. V shed 4 bases and J 0 bases; nucleotides not matched to a gene: 6. The germline V gene encodes CDR1 KGHDR and CDR2 SFDVKD. The CDR3 runs to 16 residues. The CDR3: CATSDPGTESTDTQYF. The CDR3 region has the DNA TGTGCCACCAGTGACCCCGGGACAGAGAGCACAGATACGCAGTATTTT.

This clone is a singleton in its sample. The chain joins TRBV28 to TRBJ2-7; 9 bases are shared with TRBD1. The CDR3 contains 15 residues. Germline V CDR1 and CDR2: MDHEN, SYDVKM. Trimming took 10 bases from V and 3 from J; bases not matched to a gene: 13. The CDR3 DNA follows: TGTGCCACCAGGGAGACAGGGGGTCATGGCTACGAGCAGTACTTC. It translates to CATRETGGHGYEQYF.

V usage is TRBV6-5 and J usage is TRBJ2-1; D possibly corresponds to TRBD1 (6 bases). Germline assignment: CDR1 MNHEY and CDR2 SVGAGI. This CDR3 is 15 amino acids long. V was trimmed by 6 bases and J by 13 bases, leaving 25 bases between them. The CDR3 bases are TGTGCCAGCAGGCCGTTACCACAGGGCGGCGGTTCCCAGTTCTTC. The encoded protein is CASRPLPQGGGSQFF.

The gene calls are TRBV6-7 and TRBJ1-1; possibly TRBD1 for D (5 bases). TRBV6-7 is recorded as an ORF, its role being uncertain. The length of the CDR3 is 15 residues. Trimming removed 7 bases from V and 4 bases from J, with 19 bases in between. The CDR3 sequence: CASIQQTAGGTEAFF. The CDR3 region has the DNA TGTGCCAGCATTCAACAGACAGCCGGGGGCACTGAAGCTTTCTTT.

The J gene is TRBJ2-1, the V gene TRBV23-1; D possibly corresponds to TRBD2 (7 bases). TRBV23-1 is an ORF, with its function uncertain. The CDR3 runs 15 residues. V lost 4 bases, J lost 2 bases, and 12 bases lay in between. The CDR3, as DNA: TGCGCCAGCAGTCTCGGGGGGCTCACCTACAATGAGCAGTTCTTC. It translates to CASSLGGLTYNEQFF.

This chain links TRBV5-1 with TRBJ2-6; D gene unclear. This CDR3 spans 14 amino acids. The germline V and J ends were trimmed by 4 bases and 4 bases, with 9 bases remaining between them. Germline CDR1 SGHRS, CDR2 YFSETQ. The CDR3, as DNA: TGCGCCAGCAGCCGTAGTACCGGGGCCAACGTCCTGACTTTC. Translation: CASSRSTGANVLTF.

The genes are TRBV2 and TRBJ2-5; the D gene is possibly TRBD2 (5 bases). In germline, CDR1 is SNHLY, CDR2 FYNNEI. This CDR3 is built from 15 residues. Trimming left V 2 bases short and J 1 base short, with 11 bases between. Written as DNA, the CDR3 is TGTGCCAGCAGTGAAAGGTCCGGGATCCAAGAGACCCAGTACTTC. This encodes CASSERSGIQETQYF.

This CDR3 is CASSDRQGLKETQYF. The CDR3 nucleotides read TGTGCCAGTAGTGACCGACAGGGTTTAAAAGAGACCCAGTACTTC. The rearrangement links TRBV19 to TRBJ2-5, with 7 bases identical to TRBD1. CDR3 size: 15 residues. V lost 5 bases, J lost 3 bases, and 9 bases stayed unmatched. Germline assignment: CDR1 LNHDA and CDR2 SQIVND (reference sequence).

The V call is TRBV2, the J call TRBJ1-1; possible D gene TRBD1, 6 bases. CDR3 length: 16 residues. Per the germline V gene, CDR1 is SNHLY and CDR2 is FYNNEI. Trimming removed 4 bases at V and 4 bases at J, with 19 bases between. The CDR3 is CASSGRATGTGTEAFF. Here the CDR3 DNA reads TGTGCCAGCAGTGGAAGGGCTACAGGGACGGGCACTGAAGCTTTCTTT.

This clone was counted once. The gene calls are TRBV2 and TRBJ2-2, with 8 bases that match TRBD2. After removal of 4 bases from V and 1 base from J, the junction contained 2 bases not matched to a gene. The germline V gene encodes CDR1 SNHLY and CDR2 FYNNEI. This CDR3 contains 15 residues. CDR3 bases: TGTGCCAGCAGTGTAAGCGGGAGGAACACCGGGGAGCTGTTTTTT. Translated, it gives CASSVSGRNTGELFF.

The gene calls are TRBV24-1 and TRBJ1-5, with 8 bases identical to TRBD1. Germline assignment: CDR1 KGHDR and CDR2 SFDVKD. Germline trimming cut 4 bases from V and 6 bases from J; bases unmatched to any gene: 1. This CDR3 comprises 13 residues. The CDR3 nucleotides are TGTGCCACCAGTGACAGGGGGCCTCAGCCCCAGCATTTT. Residues: CATSDRGPQPQHF.

This chain links TRBV4-2 with TRBJ2-7; D ambiguous. The CDR3 covers 16 residues. Deletions cut 3 bases from V and 0 bases from J, with 15 bases between. The germline CDR1 and CDR2 sequences are LGHNA and YNFKEQ. The CDR3 nucleotides are TGTGCCAGCAGCCAGTATGCTAGTCCCAGCTCCTACGAGCAGTACTTC. Its protein is CASSQYASPSSYEQYF.

The V call is TRBV10-1, the J call TRBJ2-5; D uncertain. Germline lookup yields CDR1 WNHNN and CDR2 SYGVQD (reference sequence). The V end was cut by 0 bases, the J end by 7 bases, with 12 bases between. The CDR3 sequence is 14 residues long. CDR3 nucleotide sequence: TGCGCCAGCAGTGAGTCGGGTCGCCCTAGGACCCAGTACTTC. It translates to CASSESGRPRTQYF.

The chain uses TRBV7-9 and TRBJ2-7; D may be TRBD2 (7 bases). This CDR3 has 14 residues. V dropped 5 bases and J dropped 4 bases, with 15 bases sitting between them. Germline V lookup: CDR1 SEHNR, CDR2 FQNEAQ (reference sequence). CDR3 nucleotides: TGTGCCAGCAGCCCAGAGGGGGGGCGGTACGAGCAGTACTTC. Its protein is CASSPEGGRYEQYF.

The DNA of the CDR3 is TGTGCCAGCAGTTACGTACTGGGCAATCAGCCCCAGCATTTT. The encoded protein is CASSYVLGNQPQHF. This chain uses TRBV6-2 or TRBV6-3 with TRBJ1-5; D is unclear. With 2 bases removed from V and 2 bases from J, the gap between germline ends came to 7 bases. The CDR3 totals 14 residues. CDR1 and CDR2 (germline): MNHEY, SVGEGT.

V usage is TRBV15 and J usage is TRBJ2-1; TRBD2 might be the D (6 bases). The CDR3 consists of 16 residues. The germline V gene encodes CDR1 LNHNV and CDR2 YYDKDF (reference sequence). V lost 0 bases and J lost 0, with 9 bases in between. CDR3: CATSRDAGGSYNEQFF. For the CDR3, the DNA is TGTGCCACCAGCAGAGACGCCGGGGGCTCCTACAATGAGCAGTTCTTC. Complete variable domain (other parts from reference TRBV15 and TRBJ2-1): DAMVIQNPRYQVTQFGKPVTLSCSQTLNHNVMYWYQQKSSQAPKLLFHYYDKDFNNEADTPDNFQSRRPNTSFCFLDIRSPGLGDTAMYLCATSRDAGGSYNEQFFGPGTRLTVL.

This clone has more than one count but fewer than ten. CDR3 in amino acids: CASSQDAGLTEAFF. CDR3 nucleotide sequence: TGCGCCAGCAGCCAAGATGCGGGATTGACTGAAGCTTTCTTT. This chain connects TRBV4-3 to TRBJ1-1; D is uncertain. CDR1 is LGHNA and CDR2 is YSLEER in the germline V gene. This CDR3 spans 14 amino acids. The V and J ends lost 0 bases and 5 bases respectively, with 10 bases between them.

CDR3 residues: CAWGPGGIYF. CDR3 bases: TGTGCCTGGGGCCCGGGGGGCATATATTTT. This rearrangement joins TRBV30 to TRBJ1-3; D might be TRBD1 (5 bases). V lost 5 bases and J 12 bases, leaving 11 bases between the germline ends. Germline V CDR1 and CDR2: GTSNPN, SVGIG (reference sequence). This CDR3 has 10 residues.

J is TRBJ2-5 and V is TRBV7-2; tentatively, D is TRBD1 (5 bases). In germline, CDR1 is SGHTA, CDR2 FQGNSA. The CDR3 extends over 13 amino acids. Between the trimmed V and J ends, which lost 4 bases and 5 bases, there was a span of 11 bases. The CDR3 spells CASSYQGVETQYF. DNA of the CDR3: TGTGCCAGCAGCTACCAGGGTGTTGAGACCCAGTACTTC.

The CDR3 sequence is CASSDGTDNSPLHF. In DNA form, the CDR3 reads TGTGCCAGCAGCGACGGGACAGACAATTCACCCCTCCACTTT. The V and J genes are TRBV9 and TRBJ1-6; 7 bases match TRBD1. This CDR3 contains 14 residues. From germline, CDR1 is SGDLS and CDR2 YYNGEE. V shed 3 bases and J 7 bases; nucleotides not matched to a gene: 4.

In DNA form, the CDR3 reads TGTGCCAGCAGCGCAGGACACGTGAACACTGAAGCTTTCTTT. It translates to CASSAGHVNTEAFF. The chain carries TRBV9 and TRBJ1-1; maybe TRBD1 (5 bases). Germline V lookup: CDR1 SGDLS, CDR2 YYNGEE. Trimming left V 3 bases short and J 0 bases short, with 9 bases between. CDR3 length: 14 amino acids.